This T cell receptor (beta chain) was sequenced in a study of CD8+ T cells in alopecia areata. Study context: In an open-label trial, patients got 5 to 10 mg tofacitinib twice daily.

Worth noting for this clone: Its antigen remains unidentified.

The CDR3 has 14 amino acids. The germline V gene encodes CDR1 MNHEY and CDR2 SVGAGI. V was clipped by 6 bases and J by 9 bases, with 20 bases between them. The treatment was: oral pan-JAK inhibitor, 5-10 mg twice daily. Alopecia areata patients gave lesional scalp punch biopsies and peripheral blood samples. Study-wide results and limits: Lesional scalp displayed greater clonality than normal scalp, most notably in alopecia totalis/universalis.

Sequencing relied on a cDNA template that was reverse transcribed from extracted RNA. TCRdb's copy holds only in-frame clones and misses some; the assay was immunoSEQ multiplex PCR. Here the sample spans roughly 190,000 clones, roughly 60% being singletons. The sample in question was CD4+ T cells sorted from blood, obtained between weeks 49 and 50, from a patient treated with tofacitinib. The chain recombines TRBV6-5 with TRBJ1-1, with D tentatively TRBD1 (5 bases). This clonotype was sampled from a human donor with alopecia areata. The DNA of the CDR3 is TGTGCCAGCAGGGCGGGCAGGGTCGCGGAAAAAGCTTTCTTT. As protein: CASRAGRVAEKAFF.